This T cell receptor (beta chain) originates from a study of shared clonotypes between healthy human individuals. Study-wide context: The cohort comprised a couple of women and a few men. Their ages spanned 18 to 49 years. Three plates each covered CD4 naive and memory; CD8 naive two, CD8 memory one.

Profiling relied on immunoSEQ multiplex PCR, and the TCRdb table lists in-frame clones only, not all of them. Among over 2 million clones listed, 85% to 95% were seen once. Concerning this clone: The identical CDR3 is also encoded by other nucleotide sequences in the sample.

The germline CDR1 and CDR2 sequences are SGDLS and YYNGEE. The CDR3 has 15 amino acids. V lost 0 bases and J 5 bases, leaving 11 bases between the germline ends. The chain combines TRBV9 with TRBJ2-2; D might be TRBD2 (6 bases). The receptor comes from a man younger than 30 in good health. Some clones in this sample may be carry-over from other donors' samples. Sequenced input: naive CD4+ T cells from PBMCs. The subset was: CD45RA+ positively selected. The CDR3 bases are TGTGCCAGCAGCGTAGAGGCCCGGGGGACCGGGGAGCTGTTTTTT. Translation gives CASSVEARGTGELFF.